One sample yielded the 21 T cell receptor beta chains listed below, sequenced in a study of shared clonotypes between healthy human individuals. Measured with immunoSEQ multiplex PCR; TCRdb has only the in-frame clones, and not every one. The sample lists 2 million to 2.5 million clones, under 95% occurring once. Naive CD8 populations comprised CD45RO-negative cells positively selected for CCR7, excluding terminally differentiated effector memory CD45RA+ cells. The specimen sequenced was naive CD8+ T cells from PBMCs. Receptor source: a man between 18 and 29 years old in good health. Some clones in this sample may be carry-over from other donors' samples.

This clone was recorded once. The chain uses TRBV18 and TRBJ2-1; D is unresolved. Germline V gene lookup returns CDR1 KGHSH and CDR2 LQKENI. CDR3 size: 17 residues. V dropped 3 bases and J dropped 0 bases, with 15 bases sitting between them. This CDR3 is CASSPILRSSSYNEQFF. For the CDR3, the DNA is TGTGCCAGCTCACCCATCTTACGGAGTAGCTCCTACAATGAGCAGTTCTTC.

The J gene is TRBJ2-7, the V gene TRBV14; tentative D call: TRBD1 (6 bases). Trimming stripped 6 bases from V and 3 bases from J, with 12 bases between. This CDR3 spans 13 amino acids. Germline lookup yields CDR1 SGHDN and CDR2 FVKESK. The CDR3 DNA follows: TGTGCCAGCAGACCGGGACAAGGCTACGAGCAGTACTTC. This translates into CASRPGQGYEQYF.

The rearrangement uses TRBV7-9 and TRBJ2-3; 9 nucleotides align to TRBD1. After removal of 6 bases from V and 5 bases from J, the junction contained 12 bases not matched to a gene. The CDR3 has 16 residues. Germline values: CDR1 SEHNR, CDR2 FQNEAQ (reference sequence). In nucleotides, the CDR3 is TGTGCCAGCAGTGCACAGGGGGCGTTTGTGAGAGATACGCAGTATTTT. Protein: CASSAQGAFVRDTQYF.

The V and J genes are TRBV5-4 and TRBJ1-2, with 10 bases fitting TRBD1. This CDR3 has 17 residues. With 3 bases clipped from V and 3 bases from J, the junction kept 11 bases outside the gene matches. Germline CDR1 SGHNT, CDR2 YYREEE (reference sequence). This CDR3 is CASSSKGQGTSHYGYTF. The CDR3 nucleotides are TGTGCCAGCAGCTCTAAGGGACAGGGGACCTCACACTATGGCTACACCTTC.

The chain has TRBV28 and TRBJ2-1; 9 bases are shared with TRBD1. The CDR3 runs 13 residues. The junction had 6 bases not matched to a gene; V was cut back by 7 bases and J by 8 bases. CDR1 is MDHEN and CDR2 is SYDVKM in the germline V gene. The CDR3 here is CASKDRGPDEQFF. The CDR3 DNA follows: TGTGCCAGCAAGGACAGGGGCCCCGATGAGCAGTTCTTC. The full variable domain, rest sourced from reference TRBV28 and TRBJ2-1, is DVKVTQSSRYLVKRTGEKVFLECVQDMDHENMFWYRQDPGLGLRLIYFSYDVKMKEKGDIPEGYSVSREKKERFSLILESASTNQTSMYLCASKDRGPDEQFFGPGTRLTVL.

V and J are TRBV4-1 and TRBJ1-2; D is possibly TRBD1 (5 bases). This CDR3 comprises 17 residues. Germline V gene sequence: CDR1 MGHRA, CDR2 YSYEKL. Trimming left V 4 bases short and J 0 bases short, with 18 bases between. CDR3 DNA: TGCGCCAGCAGCCCACGTGGGGGGGGAGGCCCTAACTATGGCTACACCTTC. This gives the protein CASSPRGGGGPNYGYTF.

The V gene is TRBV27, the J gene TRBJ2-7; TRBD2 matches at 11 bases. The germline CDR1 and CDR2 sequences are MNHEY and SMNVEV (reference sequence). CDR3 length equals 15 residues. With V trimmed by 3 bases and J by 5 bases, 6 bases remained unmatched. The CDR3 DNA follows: TGTGCCAGCAGTTTCACTAGCGGGAGAGGCAACGAGCAGTACTTC. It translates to CASSFTSGRGNEQYF.

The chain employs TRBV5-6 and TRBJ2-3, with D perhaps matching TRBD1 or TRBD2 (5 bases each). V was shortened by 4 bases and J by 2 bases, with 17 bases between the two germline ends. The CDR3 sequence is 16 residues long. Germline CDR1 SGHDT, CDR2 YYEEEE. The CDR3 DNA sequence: TGTGCCAGCAGCCCCGGGACCAAAGATTCCACAGATACGCAGTATTTT. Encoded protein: CASSPGTKDSTDTQYF.

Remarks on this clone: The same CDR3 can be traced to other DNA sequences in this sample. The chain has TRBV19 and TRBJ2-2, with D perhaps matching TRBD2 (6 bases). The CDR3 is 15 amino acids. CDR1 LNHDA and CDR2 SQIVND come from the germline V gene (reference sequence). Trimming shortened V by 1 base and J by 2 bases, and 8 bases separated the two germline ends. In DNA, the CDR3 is TGTGCCAGTAGTATAGGGGGAGGCAACACCGGGGAGCTGTTTTTT. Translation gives CASSIGGGNTGELFF. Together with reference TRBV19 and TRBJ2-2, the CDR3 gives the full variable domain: DGGITQSPKYLFRKEGQNVTLSCEQNLNHDAMYWYRQDPGQGLRLIYYSQIVNDFQKGDIAEGYSVSREKKESFPLTVTSAQKNPTAFYLCASSIGGGNTGELFFGEGSRLTVL.

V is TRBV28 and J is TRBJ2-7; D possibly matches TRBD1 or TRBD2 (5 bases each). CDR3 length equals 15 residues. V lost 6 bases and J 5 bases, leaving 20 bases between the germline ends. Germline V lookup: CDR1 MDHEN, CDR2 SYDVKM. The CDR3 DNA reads TGTGCCAGCAGCCGCCCTGGGGGAAGAGCGGACGAGCAGTACTTC. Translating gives CASSRPGGRADEQYF.

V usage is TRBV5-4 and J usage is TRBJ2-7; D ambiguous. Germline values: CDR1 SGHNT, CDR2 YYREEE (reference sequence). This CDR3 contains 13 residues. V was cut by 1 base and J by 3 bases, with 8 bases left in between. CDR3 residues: CASSLSSDYEQYF. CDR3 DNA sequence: TGTGCCAGCAGCTTGTCTTCGGACTACGAGCAGTACTTC.

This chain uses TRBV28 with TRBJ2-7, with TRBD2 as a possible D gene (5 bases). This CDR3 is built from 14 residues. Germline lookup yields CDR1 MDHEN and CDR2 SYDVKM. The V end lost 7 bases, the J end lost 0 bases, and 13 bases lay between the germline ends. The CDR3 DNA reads TGTGCCAGCATGCGGGTTGGATCCTCCTACGAGCAGTACTTC. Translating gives CASMRVGSSYEQYF.

CDR3 sequence (DNA): TGTGCCAGCAGATCTACTAGCGGGAGTTCACACGAGCAGTACTTC. Its protein product is CASRSTSGSSHEQYF. This chain links TRBV7-9 with TRBJ2-7; 11 bases fit TRBD2. The CDR3 contains 15 residues. Trimming took 6 bases from V and 5 from J; bases not matched to a gene: 9. Per germline, CDR1 SEHNR and CDR2 FQNEAQ (reference sequence).

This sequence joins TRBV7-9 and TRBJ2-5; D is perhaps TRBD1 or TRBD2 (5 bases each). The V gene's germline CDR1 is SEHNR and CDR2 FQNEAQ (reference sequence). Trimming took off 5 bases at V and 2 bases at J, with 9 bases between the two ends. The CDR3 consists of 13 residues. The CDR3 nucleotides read TGTGCCAGCAGCCTTTGGGGGCAAGAGACCCAGTACTTC. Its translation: CASSLWGQETQYF.

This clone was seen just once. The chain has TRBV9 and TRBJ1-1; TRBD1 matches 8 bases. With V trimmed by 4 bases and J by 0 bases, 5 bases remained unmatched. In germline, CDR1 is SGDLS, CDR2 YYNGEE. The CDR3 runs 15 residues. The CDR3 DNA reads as TGTGCCAGCAGCCCGGGGGACAGGATGAACACTGAAGCTTTCTTT. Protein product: CASSPGDRMNTEAFF.

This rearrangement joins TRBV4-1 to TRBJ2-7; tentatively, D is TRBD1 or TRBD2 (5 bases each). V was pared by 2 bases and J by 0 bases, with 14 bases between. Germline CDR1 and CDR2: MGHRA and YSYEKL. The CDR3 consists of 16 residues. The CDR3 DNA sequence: TGCGCCAGCAGCCAAAACTGGGACGTCAGCTCCTACGAGCAGTACTTC. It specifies CASSQNWDVSSYEQYF.

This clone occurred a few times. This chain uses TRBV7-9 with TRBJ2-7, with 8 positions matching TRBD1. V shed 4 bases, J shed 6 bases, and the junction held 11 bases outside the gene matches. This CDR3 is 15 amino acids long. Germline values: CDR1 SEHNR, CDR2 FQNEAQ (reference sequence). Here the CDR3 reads CASSSPGQGSSEQYF. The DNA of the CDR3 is TGTGCCAGCAGCTCCCCCGGACAGGGTTCGAGCGAGCAGTACTTC. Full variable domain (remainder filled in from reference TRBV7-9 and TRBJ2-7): DTGVSQNPRHKITKRGQNVTFRCDPISEHNRLYWYRQTLGQGPEFLTYFQNEAQLEKSRLLSDRFSAERPKGSFSTLEIQRTEQGDSAMYLCASSSPGQGSSEQYFGPGTRLTVT.

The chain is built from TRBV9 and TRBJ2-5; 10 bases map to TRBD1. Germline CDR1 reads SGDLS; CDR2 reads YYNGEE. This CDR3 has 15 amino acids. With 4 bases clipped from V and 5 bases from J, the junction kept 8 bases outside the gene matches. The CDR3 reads CASSQGQGVVETQYF. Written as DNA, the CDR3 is TGTGCCAGCAGCCAAGGACAGGGGGTTGTCGAGACCCAGTACTTC.

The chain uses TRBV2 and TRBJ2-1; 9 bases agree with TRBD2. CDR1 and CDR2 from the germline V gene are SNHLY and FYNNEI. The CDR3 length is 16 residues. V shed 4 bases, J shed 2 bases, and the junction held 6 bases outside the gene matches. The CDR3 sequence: CASSARTSEPYNEQFF. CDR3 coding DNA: TGTGCCAGCAGTGCCCGGACTAGCGAACCCTACAATGAGCAGTTCTTC. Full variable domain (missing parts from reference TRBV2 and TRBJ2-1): EPEVTQTPSHQVTQMGQEVILRCVPISNHLYFYWYRQILGQKVEFLVSFYNNEISEKSEIFDDQFSVERPDGSNFTLKIRSTKLEDSAMYFCASSARTSEPYNEQFFGPGTRLTVL.

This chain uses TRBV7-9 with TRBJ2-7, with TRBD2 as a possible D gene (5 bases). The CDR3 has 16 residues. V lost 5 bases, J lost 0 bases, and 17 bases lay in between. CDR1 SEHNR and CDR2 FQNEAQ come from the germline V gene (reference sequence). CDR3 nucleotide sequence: TGTGCCAGCAGCCCCACGCGGGCCCGGGGCTCCTACGAGCAGTACTTC. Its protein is CASSPTRARGSYEQYF.

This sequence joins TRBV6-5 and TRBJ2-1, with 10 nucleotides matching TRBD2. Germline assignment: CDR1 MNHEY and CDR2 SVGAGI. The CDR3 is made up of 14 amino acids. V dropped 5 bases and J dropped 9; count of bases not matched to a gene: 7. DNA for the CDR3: TGTGCCAGCAGTGGGCTAGCGGGAGTCAGTGAGCAGTTCTTC. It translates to CASSGLAGVSEQFF.